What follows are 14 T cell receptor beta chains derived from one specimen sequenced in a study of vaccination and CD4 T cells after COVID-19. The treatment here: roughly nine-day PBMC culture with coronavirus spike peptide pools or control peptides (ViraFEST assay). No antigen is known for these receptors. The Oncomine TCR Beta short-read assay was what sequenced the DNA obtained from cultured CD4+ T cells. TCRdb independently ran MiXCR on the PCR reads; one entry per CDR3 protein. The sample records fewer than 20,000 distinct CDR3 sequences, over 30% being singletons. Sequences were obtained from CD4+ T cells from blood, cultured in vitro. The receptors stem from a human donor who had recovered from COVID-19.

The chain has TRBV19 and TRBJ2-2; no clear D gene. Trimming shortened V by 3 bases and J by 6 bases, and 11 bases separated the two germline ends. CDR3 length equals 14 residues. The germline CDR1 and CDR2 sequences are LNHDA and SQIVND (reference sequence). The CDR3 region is CASSIPGGPGELFF. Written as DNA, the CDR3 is TGTGCCAGTAGTATCCCGGGTGGACCCGGGGAGCTGTTTTTT.

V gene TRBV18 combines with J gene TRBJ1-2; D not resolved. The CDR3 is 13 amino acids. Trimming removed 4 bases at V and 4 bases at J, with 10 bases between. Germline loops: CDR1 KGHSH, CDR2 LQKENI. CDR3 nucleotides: TGTGCCAGCTCACAAGACCGAATCTATGGCTACACCTTC. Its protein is CASSQDRIYGYTF.

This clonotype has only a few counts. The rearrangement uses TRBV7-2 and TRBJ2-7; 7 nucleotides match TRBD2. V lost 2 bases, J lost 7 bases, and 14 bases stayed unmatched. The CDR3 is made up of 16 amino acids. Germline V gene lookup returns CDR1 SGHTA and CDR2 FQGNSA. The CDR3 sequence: CASSLFGSGGKKEQYF. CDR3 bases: TGTGCCAGCAGCTTATTCGGGTCGGGAGGTAAAAAGGAGCAGTACTTC.

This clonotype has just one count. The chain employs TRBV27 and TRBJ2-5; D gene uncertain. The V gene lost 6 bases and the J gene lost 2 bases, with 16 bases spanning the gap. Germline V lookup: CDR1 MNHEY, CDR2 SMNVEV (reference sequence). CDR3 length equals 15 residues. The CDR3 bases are TGTGCCAGCAGAACCCAAGGTGGTTTTCAAGAGACCCAGTACTTC. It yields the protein CASRTQGGFQETQYF.

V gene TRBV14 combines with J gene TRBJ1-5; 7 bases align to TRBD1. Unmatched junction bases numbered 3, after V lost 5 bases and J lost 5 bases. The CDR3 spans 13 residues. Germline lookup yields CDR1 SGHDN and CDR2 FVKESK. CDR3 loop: CASSWDSHQPQHF. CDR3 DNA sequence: TGTGCCAGCAGCTGGGACAGCCATCAGCCCCAGCATTTT.

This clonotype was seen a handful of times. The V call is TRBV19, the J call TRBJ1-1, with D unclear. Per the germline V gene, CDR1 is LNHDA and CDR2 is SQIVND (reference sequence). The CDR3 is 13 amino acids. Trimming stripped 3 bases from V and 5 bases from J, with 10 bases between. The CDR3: CASSIVFGTEAFF. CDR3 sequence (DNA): TGTGCCAGTAGTATCGTATTCGGGACTGAAGCTTTCTTT. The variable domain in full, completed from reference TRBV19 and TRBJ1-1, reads DGGITQSPKYLFRKEGQNVTLSCEQNLNHDAMYWYRQDPGQGLRLIYYSQIVNDFQKGDIAEGYSVSREKKESFPLTVTSAQKNPTAFYLCASSIVFGTEAFFGQGTRLTVV.

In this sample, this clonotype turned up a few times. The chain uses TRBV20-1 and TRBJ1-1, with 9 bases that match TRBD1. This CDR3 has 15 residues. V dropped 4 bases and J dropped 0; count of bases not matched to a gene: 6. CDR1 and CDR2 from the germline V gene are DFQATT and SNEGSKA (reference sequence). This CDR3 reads CSATTGGLMNTEAFF. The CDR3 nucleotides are TGCAGTGCTACTACAGGGGGCCTTATGAACACTGAAGCTTTCTTT.

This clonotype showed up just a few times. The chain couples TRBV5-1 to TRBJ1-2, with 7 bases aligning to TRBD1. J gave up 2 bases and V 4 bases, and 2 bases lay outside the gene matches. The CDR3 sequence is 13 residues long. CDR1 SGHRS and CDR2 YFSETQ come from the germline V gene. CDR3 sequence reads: CASSEQGNYGYTF. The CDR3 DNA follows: TGCGCCAGCAGCGAACAGGGGAACTATGGCTACACCTTC. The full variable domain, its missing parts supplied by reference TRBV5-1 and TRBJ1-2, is KAGVTQTPRYLIKTRGQQVTLSCSPISGHRSVSWYQQTPGQGLQFLFEYFSETQRNKGNFPGRFSGRQFSNSRSEMNVSTLELGDSALYLCASSEQGNYGYTFGSGTRLTVV.

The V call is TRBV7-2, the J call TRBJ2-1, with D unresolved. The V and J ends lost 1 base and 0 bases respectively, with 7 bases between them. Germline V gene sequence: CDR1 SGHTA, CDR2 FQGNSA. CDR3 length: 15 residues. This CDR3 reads CASSLDQSSYNEQFF. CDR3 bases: TGTGCCAGCAGCTTAGACCAGAGCTCCTACAATGAGCAGTTCTTC.

CDR3 sequence (DNA): TGTGCCAGCAGGACAATGACTAGCGGGAGGGCCGGGGAGACCCAGTACTTC. Translated, it gives CASRTMTSGRAGETQYF. The chain couples TRBV2 to TRBJ2-5, with 14 bases aligning to TRBD2. Losses at the gene ends were 6 bases for V and 5 bases for J; bases not matched to a gene: 11. Germline CDR1 reads SNHLY; CDR2 reads FYNNEI. This CDR3 has 17 amino acids.

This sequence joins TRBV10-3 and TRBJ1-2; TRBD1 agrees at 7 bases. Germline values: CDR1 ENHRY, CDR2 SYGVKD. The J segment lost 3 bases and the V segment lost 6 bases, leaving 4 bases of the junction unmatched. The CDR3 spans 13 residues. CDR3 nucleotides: TGTGCCATCAGCGGGGACAGCTACTATGGCTACACCTTC. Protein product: CAISGDSYYGYTF.

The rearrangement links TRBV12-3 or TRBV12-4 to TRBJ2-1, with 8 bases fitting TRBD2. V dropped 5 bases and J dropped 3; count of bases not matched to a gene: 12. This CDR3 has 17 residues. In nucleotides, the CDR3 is TGTGCCAGCAGTCGGCCCCATAGCGGGACATTCTACAATGAGCAGTTCTTC. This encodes CASSRPHSGTFYNEQFF.

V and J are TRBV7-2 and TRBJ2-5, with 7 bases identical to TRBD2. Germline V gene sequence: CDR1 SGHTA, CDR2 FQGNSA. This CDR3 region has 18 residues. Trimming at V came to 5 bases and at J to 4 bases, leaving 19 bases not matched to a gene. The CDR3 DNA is TGTGCCAGCAGCCTCCTCGGGGTGGGAGGGCCGCGAGGAGAGACCCAGTACTTC. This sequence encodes CASSLLGVGGPRGETQYF. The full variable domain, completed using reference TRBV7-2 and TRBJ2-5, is GAGVSQSPSNKVTEKGKDVELRCDPISGHTALYWYRQSLGQGLEFLIYFQGNSAPDKSGLPSDRFSAERTGGSVSTLTIQRTQQEDSAVYLCASSLLGVGGPRGETQYFGPGTRLLVL.

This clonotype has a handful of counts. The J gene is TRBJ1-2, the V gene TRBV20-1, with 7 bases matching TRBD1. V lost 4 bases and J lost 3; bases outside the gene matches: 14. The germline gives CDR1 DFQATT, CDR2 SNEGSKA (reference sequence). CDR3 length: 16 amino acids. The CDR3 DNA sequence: TGCAGTGCTACGCCAAGGAGGACAGGCGCATACTATGGCTACACCTTC. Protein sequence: CSATPRRTGAYYGYTF.